These 22 T cell receptor beta chains originate from one sample sequenced in a study of post-analysis software for immune sequencing data. Study-level results: A few TRBV segments (TRBV5-6, TRBV5-1 and TRBV20-1 among them) occurred more frequently in patients than in controls.

These receptors have no known antigen. Each TCR beta cDNA library carried unique molecular identifiers. TCRdb used MiXCR to reprocess the PCR reads, holding one entry per CDR3 protein. The table records approximately 440,000 distinct CDR3 sequences, 45% of them present only once. Sequencing used blood. These receptor sequences come from a girl aged 5 to 17 with multiple sclerosis.

The chain combines TRBV7-2 with TRBJ2-3; 7 bases are a match to TRBD1. The ends lost 0 bases at V and 4 bases at J; junction bases unmatched: 4. This CDR3 region has 15 residues. Germline CDR1 and CDR2: SGHTA and FQGNSA. DNA for the CDR3: TGTGCCAGCAGCTTAGCAGGGGGCGCCTCAGATACGCAGTATTTT. It translates to CASSLAGGASDTQYF.

J is TRBJ2-3 and V is TRBV29-1; the D gene is possibly TRBD2 (5 bases). Germline CDR1 and CDR2: SQVTM and ANQGSEA. The ends were cut back, 1 base at V and 5 bases at J, with 7 bases in the middle. The CDR3 extends over 12 amino acids. The CDR3 is CSVEATRDTQYF. The CDR3, as DNA: TGCAGCGTTGAAGCCACTAGAGATACGCAGTATTTT.

The chain has TRBV28 and TRBJ1-2, with D unresolved. The CDR3 sequence is 13 residues long. Germline CDR1 reads MDHEN; CDR2 reads SYDVKM. The germline V and J ends were trimmed by 5 bases and 3 bases, with 10 bases remaining between them. The CDR3 coding sequence is TGTGCCAGCAGTCCAAATGCAGACTATGGCTACACCTTC. It translates to CASSPNADYGYTF.

V usage is TRBV5-5 and J usage is TRBJ2-7, with 7 bases that match TRBD1. There are 14 residues in the CDR3. V was pared by 0 bases and J by 7 bases, with 7 bases of the junction left unmatched. Germline CDR1 SGHKS, CDR2 YYEKEE (reference sequence). CDR3 in DNA: TGTGCCAGCAGCTTGGGAGACAGGGTCTTGGAGCAGTACTTC. Translating gives CASSLGDRVLEQYF.

The chain uses TRBV29-1 and TRBJ2-7; unclear D gene. Trimming took 4 bases from V and 0 from J, leaving 10 bases between them. The CDR3 has 13 amino acids. CDR1 SQVTM and CDR2 ANQGSEA come from the germline V gene. DNA for the CDR3: TGCAGCGTTGCTCACGTCAACTCCTACGAGCAGTACTTC. It codes for CSVAHVNSYEQYF.

CDR3 loop: CASSETTGVYGYTF. CDR3 nucleotide sequence: TGTGCCAGCAGCGAAACGACAGGGGTCTATGGCTACACCTTC. This chain joins TRBV7-9 and TRBJ1-2; 8 bases line up with TRBD1. The CDR3 totals 14 residues. V lost 5 bases, J lost 4 bases, and 6 bases stayed unmatched. CDR1 is SEHNR and CDR2 is FQNEAQ in the germline V gene (reference sequence).

The genes are TRBV7-9 and TRBJ2-4; D is uncertain. Trimming stripped 4 bases from V and 0 bases from J, with 10 bases between. This CDR3 contains 15 residues. The germline V gene encodes CDR1 SEHNR and CDR2 FQNEAQ (reference sequence). This chain's CDR3 is CASSSVTLAKNIQYF. Here the CDR3 DNA reads TGTGCCAGCAGCTCAGTGACACTAGCCAAAAACATTCAGTACTTC. Complete variable domain (other parts from reference TRBV7-9 and TRBJ2-4): DTGVSQNPRHKITKRGQNVTFRCDPISEHNRLYWYRQTLGQGPEFLTYFQNEAQLEKSRLLSDRFSAERPKGSFSTLEIQRTEQGDSAMYLCASSSVTLAKNIQYFGAGTRLSVL.

The chain couples TRBV9 to TRBJ2-1, with 10 bases identical to TRBD2. V shed 0 bases, J shed 9 bases, and the junction held 6 bases outside the gene matches. This CDR3 spans 15 amino acids. The V gene's germline CDR1 is SGDLS and CDR2 YYNGEE. The chain's CDR3 is CASSVALAGDGEQFF. CDR3 DNA: TGTGCCAGCAGCGTAGCTCTAGCGGGAGACGGTGAGCAGTTCTTC.

This clonotype was picked up a small number of times. The chain joins TRBV5-5 to TRBJ2-3, with TRBD2 matching over 7 bases. The germline V gene has CDR1 SGHKS and CDR2 YYEKEE (reference sequence). The CDR3 contains 16 residues. Trimming removed 1 base from V and 2 bases from J; junction bases left unmatched: 7. CDR3 in DNA: TGTGCCAGCAGCTTGTTTGGCGGGAGAAACACAGATACGCAGTATTTT. Protein sequence: CASSLFGGRNTDTQYF.

This chain joins TRBV10-3 and TRBJ1-2; D remains ambiguous. Deletions cut 8 bases from V and 4 bases from J, with 20 bases between. CDR1 and CDR2 (germline): ENHRY, SYGVKD. CDR3 size: 15 residues. The CDR3 nucleotides are TGTGCCATCGCCCCCGAGCAGGAATGGAGCTATGGCTACACCTTC. It yields the protein CAIAPEQEWSYGYTF.

About this clonotype itself: Sequence at one end of the junction differs from germline and may be a read error. This sequence joins TRBV9 and TRBJ2-7, with D hard to call. This CDR3 is built from 15 residues. Per germline, CDR1 SGDLS and CDR2 YYNGEE. CDR3 nucleotide sequence: TGTGCCAGCAGCGTAGGCACTGAGGTATCCTGCGAGCAGTACTTC. Amino acid sequence: CASSVGTEVSCEQYF.

This clonotype has a handful of counts. The CDR3 DNA reads TGTGCCAGCAGTTTCGGGGGAGGGCCGGAGACCCAGTACTTC. Residues: CASSFGGGPETQYF. This sequence joins TRBV27 and TRBJ2-5, with 7 bases matching TRBD2. The CDR3 has 14 residues. The V and J ends lost 3 bases and 5 bases, in that order; junction bases with no gene match: 6. The V gene's germline CDR1 is MNHEY and CDR2 SMNVEV (reference sequence).

The J gene is TRBJ2-5, the V gene TRBV20-1, with 8 bases that match TRBD2. Per germline, CDR1 DFQATT and CDR2 SNEGSKA (reference sequence). V lost 2 bases, J lost 5 bases, and 13 bases stayed unmatched. This CDR3 is 16 amino acids long. The CDR3 loop is CSARSGAGVVLETQYF. The CDR3 nucleotides are TGCAGTGCTAGATCCGGAGCGGGAGTTGTGTTGGAGACCCAGTACTTC.

V usage is TRBV20-1 and J usage is TRBJ1-4, with D perhaps TRBD1 (5 bases). V gave up 6 bases and J gave up 0 bases, with 14 bases separating them. This CDR3 comprises 15 residues. Germline assignment: CDR1 DFQATT and CDR2 SNEGSKA (reference sequence). CDR3 loop: CSAIAQGATNEKLFF. In DNA, the CDR3 is TGCAGTGCCATAGCACAAGGGGCAACTAATGAAAAACTGTTTTTT.

This clonotype was seen only once. The chain links TRBV5-1 to TRBJ1-5, with TRBD1 matching over 9 bases. After removal of 3 bases from V and 9 bases from J, the junction contained 7 bases not matched to a gene. Germline V gene data show CDR1 as SGHRS and CDR2 as YFSETQ. CDR3 size: 14 residues. The CDR3 region is CASSSGQGDPPQHF. CDR3 sequence (DNA): TGCGCCAGCAGCTCGGGACAGGGAGATCCGCCCCAGCATTTT. Combining the CDR3 with reference TRBV5-1 and TRBJ1-5 gives the whole variable domain KAGVTQTPRYLIKTRGQQVTLSCSPISGHRSVSWYQQTPGQGLQFLFEYFSETQRNKGNFPGRFSGRQFSNSRSEMNVSTLELGDSALYLCASSSGQGDPPQHFGDGTRLSIL.

This sequence joins TRBV12-3 or TRBV12-4 and TRBJ1-5, with 8 bases lining up with TRBD1. The V gene end was trimmed by 5 bases and the J gene end by 2 bases; junction bases not matched to a gene: 5. The length of the CDR3 is 15 residues. CDR3 residues: CASSRPGQGNQPQHF. The DNA for the CDR3 is TGTGCCAGCAGTCGTCCGGGACAGGGCAATCAGCCCCAGCATTTT.

This clonotype occurred a few times. The chain is built from TRBV6-5 and TRBJ1-2, with D possibly TRBD1 on 5 matching bases. CDR1 is MNHEY and CDR2 is SVGAGI in the germline V gene. V was pared by 0 bases and J by 7 bases, with 18 bases between. CDR3 length equals 16 residues. In nucleotides, the CDR3 is TGTGCCAGCAGTTACTCGATTAGTACAGGCCAGGGTGGCTACACCTTC. Amino acid sequence: CASSYSISTGQGGYTF.

V usage is TRBV20-1 and J usage is TRBJ2-1; D gene unclear. The germline V gene has CDR1 DFQATT and CDR2 SNEGSKA (reference sequence). This CDR3 region has 14 residues. The V end lost 7 bases, the J end lost 0 bases, and 13 bases lay between the germline ends. CDR3 bases: TGCAGTGGGGTGGGCTCGACCTCCTACAATGAGCAGTTCTTC. Translated: CSGVGSTSYNEQFF.

This clonotype has more than one count but fewer than ten. The V gene is TRBV20-1, the J gene TRBJ1-2, with a possible D match to TRBD1 (6 bases). The CDR3 is 11 residues long. With 6 bases removed from V and 3 bases from J, the gap between germline ends came to 8 bases. Germline CDR1 reads DFQATT; CDR2 reads SNEGSKA (reference sequence). The CDR3 loop is CSAPGDYGYTF. The DNA of the CDR3 is TGCAGTGCCCCAGGGGACTATGGCTACACCTTC.

V is TRBV27 and J is TRBJ2-2, with TRBD2 as a possible D gene (6 bases). The CDR3 is 16 residues long. The V gene lost 0 bases and the J gene lost 2 bases, with 10 bases spanning the gap. Looked up from germline, CDR1 is MNHEY and CDR2 is SMNVEV (reference sequence). As DNA, the CDR3 is TGTGCCAGCAGTTTATCGGCCGGACTAAACACCGGGGAGCTGTTTTTT. Its protein product is CASSLSAGLNTGELFF.

The rearrangement uses TRBV5-1 and TRBJ2-7; 13 nucleotides match TRBD2. The end of the DNA fits TRBJ2-5 better, so the J call may be wrong. CDR1 and CDR2 (germline): SGHRS, YFSETQ. This CDR3 spans 16 amino acids. The CDR3 loop is CASSQTGLAGRETQYF. DNA for the CDR3: TGCGCCAGCAGCCAAACGGGACTAGCGGGAAGGGAGACCCAGTACTTC.

J is TRBJ2-1 and V is TRBV9, with 8 bases aligning to TRBD2. This CDR3 contains 15 residues. V was pared by 0 bases and J by 8 bases, with 7 bases of the junction left unmatched. Germline V gives CDR1 SGDLS, CDR2 YYNGEE. The CDR3 is CASSVGGLAGDEQFF. The CDR3 nucleotides read TGTGCCAGCAGCGTAGGAGGTCTAGCGGGCGATGAGCAGTTCTTC.